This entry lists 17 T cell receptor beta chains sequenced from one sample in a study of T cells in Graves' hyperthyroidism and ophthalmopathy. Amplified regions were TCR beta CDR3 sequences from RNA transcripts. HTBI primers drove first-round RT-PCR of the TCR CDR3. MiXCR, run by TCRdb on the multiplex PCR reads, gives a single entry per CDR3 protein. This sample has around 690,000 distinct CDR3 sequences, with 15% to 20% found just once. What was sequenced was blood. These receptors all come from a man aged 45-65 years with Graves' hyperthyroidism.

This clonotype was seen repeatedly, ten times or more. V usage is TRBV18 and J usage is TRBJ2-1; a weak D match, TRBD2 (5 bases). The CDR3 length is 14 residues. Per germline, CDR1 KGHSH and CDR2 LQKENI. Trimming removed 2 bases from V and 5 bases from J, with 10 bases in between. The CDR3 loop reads CASSPTAEHNEQFF. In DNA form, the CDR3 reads TGTGCCAGCTCACCAACAGCGGAACACAATGAGCAGTTCTTC.

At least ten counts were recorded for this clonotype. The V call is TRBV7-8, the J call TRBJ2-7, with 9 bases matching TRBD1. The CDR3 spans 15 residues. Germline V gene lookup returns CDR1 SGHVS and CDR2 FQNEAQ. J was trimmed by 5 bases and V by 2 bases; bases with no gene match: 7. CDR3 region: CASSLLRDRVDEQYF. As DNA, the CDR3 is TGTGCCAGCAGCTTACTGCGGGACAGGGTTGACGAGCAGTACTTC.

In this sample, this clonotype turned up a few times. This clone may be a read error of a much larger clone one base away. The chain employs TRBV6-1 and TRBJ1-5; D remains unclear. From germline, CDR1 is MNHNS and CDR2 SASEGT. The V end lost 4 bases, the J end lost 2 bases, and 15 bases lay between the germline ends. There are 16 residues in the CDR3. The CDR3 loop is CASSGSRVSGNQPQHF. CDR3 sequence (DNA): TGTGCCAGCAGTGGGTCAAGGGTGTCGGGCAATCAGCCCCAGCATTTT.

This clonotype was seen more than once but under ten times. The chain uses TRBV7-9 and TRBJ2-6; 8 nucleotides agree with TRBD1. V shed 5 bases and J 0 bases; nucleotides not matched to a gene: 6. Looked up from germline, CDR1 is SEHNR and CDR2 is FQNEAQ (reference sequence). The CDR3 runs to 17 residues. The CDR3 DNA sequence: TGTGCCAGCAGCCGCGGACAGGGCTTCTCTGGGGCCAACGTCCTGACTTTC. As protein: CASSRGQGFSGANVLTF.

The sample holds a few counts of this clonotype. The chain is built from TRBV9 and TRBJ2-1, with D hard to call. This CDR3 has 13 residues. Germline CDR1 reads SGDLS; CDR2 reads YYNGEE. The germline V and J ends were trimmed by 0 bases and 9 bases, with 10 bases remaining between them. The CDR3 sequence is CASSVGQAGEQFF. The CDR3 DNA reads TGTGCCAGCAGCGTAGGTCAGGCCGGTGAGCAGTTCTTC.

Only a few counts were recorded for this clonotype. The CDR3 is CASMRLNTEAFF. As DNA, the CDR3 is TGTGCCAGCATGCGGTTGAACACTGAAGCTTTCTTT. The chain recombines TRBV6-1 with TRBJ1-1; no firm D call. Germline values: CDR1 MNHNS, CDR2 SASEGT. The V end lost 7 bases, the J end lost 0 bases, and 6 bases lay between the germline ends. CDR3 size: 12 residues.

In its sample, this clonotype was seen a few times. CDR3 bases: TGTGCCAGCAGAGTAGCGGGAGGGTGGAATGAGCAGTTCTTC. As protein: CASRVAGGWNEQFF. V and J are TRBV28 and TRBJ2-1; 11 bases match TRBD2. The germline V gene has CDR1 MDHEN and CDR2 SYDVKM. The V gene end was trimmed by 6 bases and the J gene end by 7 bases; junction bases not matched to a gene: 5. This CDR3 spans 14 amino acids.

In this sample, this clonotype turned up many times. The CDR3, as DNA: TGTGCCAGCAGCTCCAGGGACAGGGAACTAGCGGGGGGTAATGAGCAGTTCTTC. Translating it yields CASSSRDRELAGGNEQFF. The J gene is TRBJ2-1, the V gene TRBV27; 12 nucleotides align to TRBD2. CDR3 size: 18 residues. J gave up 7 bases and V 6 bases, and 16 bases lay outside the gene matches. CDR1 MNHEY and CDR2 SMNVEV come from the germline V gene (reference sequence).

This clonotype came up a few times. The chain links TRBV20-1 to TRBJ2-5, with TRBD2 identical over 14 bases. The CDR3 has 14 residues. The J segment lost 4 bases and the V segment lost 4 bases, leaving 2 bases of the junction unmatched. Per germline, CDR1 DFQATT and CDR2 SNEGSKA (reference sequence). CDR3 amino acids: CSAMGTSGRETQYF. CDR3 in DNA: TGCAGTGCTATGGGGACTAGCGGGAGAGAGACCCAGTACTTC.

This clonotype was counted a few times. The CDR3 nucleotides are TGCAGTGCTAGGGACCGGACGGACACTGAAGCTTTCTTT. Amino acid sequence: CSARDRTDTEAFF. The chain uses TRBV20-1 and TRBJ1-1, with D unresolved. Trimming shortened V by 3 bases and J by 3 bases, and 11 bases separated the two germline ends. The germline gives CDR1 DFQATT, CDR2 SNEGSKA (reference sequence). There are 13 residues in the CDR3.

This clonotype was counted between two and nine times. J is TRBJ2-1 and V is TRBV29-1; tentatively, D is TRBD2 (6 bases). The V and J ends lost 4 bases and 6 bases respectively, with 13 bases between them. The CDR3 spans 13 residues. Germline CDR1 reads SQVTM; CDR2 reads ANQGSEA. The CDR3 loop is CSVVRELFNEQFF. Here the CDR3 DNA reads TGCAGCGTTGTTCGGGAGCTTTTCAATGAGCAGTTCTTC.

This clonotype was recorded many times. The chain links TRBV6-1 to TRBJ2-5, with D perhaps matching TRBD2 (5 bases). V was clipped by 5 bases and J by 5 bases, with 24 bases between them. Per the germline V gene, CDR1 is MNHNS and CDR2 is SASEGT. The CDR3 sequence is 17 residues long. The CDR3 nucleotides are TGTGCCAGCAGTTACCGGGCCCTTCCGGGGATGAGGGAGACCCAGTACTTC. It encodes CASSYRALPGMRETQYF.

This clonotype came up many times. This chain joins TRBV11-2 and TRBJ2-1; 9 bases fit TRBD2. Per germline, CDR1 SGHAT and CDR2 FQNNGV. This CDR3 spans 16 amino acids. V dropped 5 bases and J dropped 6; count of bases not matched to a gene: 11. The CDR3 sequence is CASSPYSSGTGNEQFF. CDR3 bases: TGTGCCAGCAGCCCCTATTCTAGCGGGACCGGCAATGAGCAGTTCTTC.

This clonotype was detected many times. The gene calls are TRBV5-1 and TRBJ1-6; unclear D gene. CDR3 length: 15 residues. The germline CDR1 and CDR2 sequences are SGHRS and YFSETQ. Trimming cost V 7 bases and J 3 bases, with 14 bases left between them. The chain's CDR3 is CASRQDGYYNSPLHF. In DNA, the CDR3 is TGCGCCAGCCGCCAGGACGGATACTATAATTCACCCCTCCACTTT.

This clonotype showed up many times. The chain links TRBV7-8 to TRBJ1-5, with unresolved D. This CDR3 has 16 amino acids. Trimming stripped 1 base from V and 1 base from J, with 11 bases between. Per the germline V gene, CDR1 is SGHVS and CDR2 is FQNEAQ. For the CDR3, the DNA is TGTGCCAGCAGCTTAGAGAGGCGGAAAAGCAATCAGCCCCAGCATTTT. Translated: CASSLERRKSNQPQHF.

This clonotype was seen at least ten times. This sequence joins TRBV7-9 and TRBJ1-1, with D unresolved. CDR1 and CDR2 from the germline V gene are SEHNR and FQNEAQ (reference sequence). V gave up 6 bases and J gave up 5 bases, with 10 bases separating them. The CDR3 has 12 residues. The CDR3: CASRFGPTEAFF. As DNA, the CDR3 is TGTGCCAGCAGATTCGGACCTACTGAAGCTTTCTTT.

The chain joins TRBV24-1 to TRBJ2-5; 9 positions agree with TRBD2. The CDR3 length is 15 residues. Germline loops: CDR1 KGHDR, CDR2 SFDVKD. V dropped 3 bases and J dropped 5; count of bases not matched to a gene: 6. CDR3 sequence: CATSDRSGSLETQYF. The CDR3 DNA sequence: TGTGCCACCAGTGATCGTAGCGGGAGTTTGGAGACCCAGTACTTC.